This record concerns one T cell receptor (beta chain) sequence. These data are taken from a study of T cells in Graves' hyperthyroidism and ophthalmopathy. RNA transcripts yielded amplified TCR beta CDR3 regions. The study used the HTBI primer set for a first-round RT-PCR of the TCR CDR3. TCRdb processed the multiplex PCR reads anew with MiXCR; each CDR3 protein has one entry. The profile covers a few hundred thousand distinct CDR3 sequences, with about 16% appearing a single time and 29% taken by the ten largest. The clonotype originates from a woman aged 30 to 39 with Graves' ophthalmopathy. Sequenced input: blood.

The CDR3 region has the DNA TGTGCCAGCAGCCCCGGACTCGGGTTCACTGAAGCTTTCTTT. Protein: CASSPGLGFTEAFF. The chain couples TRBV7-3 to TRBJ1-1; no firm D call. V was pared by 5 bases and J by 4 bases, with 14 bases between. The germline CDR1 and CDR2 sequences are SGHTA and FQGTGA. The CDR3 is 14 residues long. The whole variable domain, filled in from reference TRBV7-3 and TRBJ1-1, reads GAGVSQTPSNKVTEKGKYVELRCDPISGHTALYWYRQSLGQGPEFLIYFQGTGAADDSGLPNDRFFAVRPEGSVSTLKIQRTERGDSAVYLCASSPGLGFTEAFFGQGTRLTVV.